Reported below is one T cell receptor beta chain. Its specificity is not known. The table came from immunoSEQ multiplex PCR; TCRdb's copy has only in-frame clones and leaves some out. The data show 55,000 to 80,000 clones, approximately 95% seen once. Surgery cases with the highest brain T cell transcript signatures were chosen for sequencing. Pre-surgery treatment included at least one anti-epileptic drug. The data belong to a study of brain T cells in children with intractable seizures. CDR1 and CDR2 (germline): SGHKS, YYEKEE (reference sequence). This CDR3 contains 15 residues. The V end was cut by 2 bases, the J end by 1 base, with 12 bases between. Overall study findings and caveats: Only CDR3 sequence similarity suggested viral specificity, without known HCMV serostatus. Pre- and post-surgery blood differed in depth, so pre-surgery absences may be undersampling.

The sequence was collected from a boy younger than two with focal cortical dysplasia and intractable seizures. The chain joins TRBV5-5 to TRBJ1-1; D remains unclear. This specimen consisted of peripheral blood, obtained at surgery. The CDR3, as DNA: TGTGCCAGCAGCTTTTTGTTGGCGAAGAACACTGAAGCTTTCTTT. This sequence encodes CASSFLLAKNTEAFF. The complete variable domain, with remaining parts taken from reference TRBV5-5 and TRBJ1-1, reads DAGVTQSPTHLIKTRGQQVTLRCSPISGHKSVSWYQQVLGQGPQFIFQYYEKEERGRGNFPDRFSARQFPNYSSELNVNALLLGDSALYLCASSFLLAKNTEAFFGQGTRLTVV.